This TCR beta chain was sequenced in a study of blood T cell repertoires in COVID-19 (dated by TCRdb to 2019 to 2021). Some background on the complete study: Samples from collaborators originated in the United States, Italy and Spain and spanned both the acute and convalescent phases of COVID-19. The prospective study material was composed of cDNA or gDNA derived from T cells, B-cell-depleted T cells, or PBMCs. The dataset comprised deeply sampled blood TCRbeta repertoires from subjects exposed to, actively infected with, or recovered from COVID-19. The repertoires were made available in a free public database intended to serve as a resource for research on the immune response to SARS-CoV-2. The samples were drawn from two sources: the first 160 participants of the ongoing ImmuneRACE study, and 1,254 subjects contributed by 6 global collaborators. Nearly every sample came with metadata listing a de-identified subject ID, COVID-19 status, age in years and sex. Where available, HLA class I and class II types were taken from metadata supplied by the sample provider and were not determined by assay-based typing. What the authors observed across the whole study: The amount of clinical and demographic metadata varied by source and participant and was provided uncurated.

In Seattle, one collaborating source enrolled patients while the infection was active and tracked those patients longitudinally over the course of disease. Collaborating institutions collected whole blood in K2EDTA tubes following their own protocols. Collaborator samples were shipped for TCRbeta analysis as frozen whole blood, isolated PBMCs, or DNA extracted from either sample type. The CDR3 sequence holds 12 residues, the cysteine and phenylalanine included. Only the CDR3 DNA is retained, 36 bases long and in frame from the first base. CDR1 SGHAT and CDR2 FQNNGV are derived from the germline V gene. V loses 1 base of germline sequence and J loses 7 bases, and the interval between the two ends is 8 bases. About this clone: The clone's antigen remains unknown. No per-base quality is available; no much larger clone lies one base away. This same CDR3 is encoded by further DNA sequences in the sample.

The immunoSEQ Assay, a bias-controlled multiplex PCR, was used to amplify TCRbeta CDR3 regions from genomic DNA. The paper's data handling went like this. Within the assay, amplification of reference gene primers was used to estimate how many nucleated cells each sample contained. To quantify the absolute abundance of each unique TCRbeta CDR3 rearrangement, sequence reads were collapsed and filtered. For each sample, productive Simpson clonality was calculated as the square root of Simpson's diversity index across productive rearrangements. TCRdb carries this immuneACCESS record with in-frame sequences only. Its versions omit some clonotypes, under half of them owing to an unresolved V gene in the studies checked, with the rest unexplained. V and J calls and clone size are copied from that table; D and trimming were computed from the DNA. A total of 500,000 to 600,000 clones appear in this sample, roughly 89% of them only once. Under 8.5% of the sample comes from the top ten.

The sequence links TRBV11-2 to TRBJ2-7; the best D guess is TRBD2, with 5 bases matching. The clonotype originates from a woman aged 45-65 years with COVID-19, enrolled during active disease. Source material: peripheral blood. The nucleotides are TGTGCCAGCAGCTTAGGAGGGAGAGAGCAGTACTTC. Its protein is CASSLGGREQYF.